This T cell receptor (beta chain) was captured in a study of patients and donors after allogeneic stem cell transplantation. Trimming removed 8 bases from V and 9 bases from J; junction bases left unmatched: 7. The CDR3 spans 14 residues. TCRdb recomputed calls from the RT-PCR reads with MiXCR, one row per CDR3 protein. The sample lists hundreds of thousands of distinct CDR3 sequences, 16% occurring once. On this clonotype itself: This may be a read error: a much more frequent sequence differs by one nucleotide.

This chain joins TRBV12-3 or TRBV12-4 and TRBJ1-6, with 10 positions matching TRBD1. The receptor comes from a human donor who was either an allogeneic HSCT recipient or a stem cell or donor lymphocyte infusion donor (not recorded which). It is not recorded whose cells these are; they may come from a transplant donor. The sequenced sample consisted of blood, either unsorted or a sorted T cell fraction (not recorded which). CDR3 in amino acids: CASGGGQGFSPLHF. As DNA, the CDR3 is TGTGCCAGCGGGGGGGGACAGGGGTTTTCACCCCTCCACTTT.